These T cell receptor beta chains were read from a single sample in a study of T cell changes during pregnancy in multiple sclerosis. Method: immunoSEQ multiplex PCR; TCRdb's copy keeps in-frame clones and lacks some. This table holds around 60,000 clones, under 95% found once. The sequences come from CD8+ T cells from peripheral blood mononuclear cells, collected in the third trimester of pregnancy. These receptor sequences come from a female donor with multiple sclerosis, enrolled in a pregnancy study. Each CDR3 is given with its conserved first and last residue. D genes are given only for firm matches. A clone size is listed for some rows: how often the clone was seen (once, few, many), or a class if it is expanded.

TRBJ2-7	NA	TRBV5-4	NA	CASSVGHSEQYF	TGTGCCAGCAGCGTCGGACACAGCGAGCAGTACTTC
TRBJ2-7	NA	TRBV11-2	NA	CASRGGLYEQYF	TGTGCCAGCAGGGGCGGGCTCTACGAGCAGTACTTC
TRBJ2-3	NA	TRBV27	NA	CASSLSGWGTDTQYF	TGTGCCAGCAGTTTAAGCGGATGGGGCACAGATACGCAGTATTTT
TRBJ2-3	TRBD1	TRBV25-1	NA	CASSSTGGLTDTQYF	TGTGCCAGCAGTTCGACAGGGGGTTTGACAGATACGCAGTATTTT
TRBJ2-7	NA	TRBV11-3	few	CASSRQGNYEQYF	TGTGCCAGCAGCCGTCAGGGAAACTACGAGCAGTACTTC
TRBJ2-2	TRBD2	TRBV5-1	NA	CASSWGLADYPNTGELFF	TGCGCCAGCAGCTGGGGACTAGCGGACTACCCTAACACCGGGGAGCTGTTTTTT
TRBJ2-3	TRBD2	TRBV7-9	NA	CASISSGTSDSTDTQYF	TGTGCCAGCATATCCTCCGGGACTAGCGATTCCACAGATACGCAGTATTTT
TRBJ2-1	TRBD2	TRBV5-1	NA	CASSYGLAGINNEQFF	TGCGCCAGCAGCTATGGACTAGCGGGAATAAACAATGAGCAGTTCTTC
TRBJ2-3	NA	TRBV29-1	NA	CSTLGSLLSTDTQYF	TGCAGCACCTTAGGGAGTTTATTGTCAACGGATACGCAGTATTTT
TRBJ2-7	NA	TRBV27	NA	CASSLGGSSYEQYF	TGTGCCAGCAGTCTGGGGGGAAGTTCCTACGAGCAGTACTTC
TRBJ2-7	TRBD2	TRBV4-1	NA	CASSQTGLAGGGEQYF	TGCGCCAGCAGCCAAACCGGACTAGCGGGAGGGGGGGAGCAGTACTTC
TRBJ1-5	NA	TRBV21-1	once	CASSKRHPKGEGNQPQHF	TGTGCCAGCAGCAAAAGGCACCCGAAGGGGGAAGGCAATCAGCCCCAGCATTTT
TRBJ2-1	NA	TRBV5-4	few	CASSLGGNEQFF	TGTGCCAGCAGCTTGGGAGGGAATGAGCAGTTCTTC
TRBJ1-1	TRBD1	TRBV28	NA	CASSFSDGTGAFF	TGTGCCAGCAGTTTTTCGGATGGGACAGGGGCTTTCTTT
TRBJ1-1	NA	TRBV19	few	CASSTYLGDTEAFF	TGTGCCAGTAGTACGTACTTAGGGGACACTGAAGCTTTCTTT
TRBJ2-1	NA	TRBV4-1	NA	CASSQVTEYNEQFF	TGCGCCAGCAGCCAAGTGACAGAATACAATGAGCAGTTCTTC
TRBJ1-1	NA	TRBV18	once	CASSPAGEAFF	TGTGCCAGCTCACCCGCAGGTGAAGCTTTCTTT
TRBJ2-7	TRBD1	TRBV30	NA	CAWSVTGGTYEQYF	TGTGCCTGGAGTGTCACAGGGGGGACTTACGAGCAGTACTTC
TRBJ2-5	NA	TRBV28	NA	CASCHTGTETQYF	TGTGCCAGCTGCCATACAGGGACGGAGACCCAGTACTTC
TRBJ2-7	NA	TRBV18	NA	CASSPPPDYEQYF	TGTGCCAGCTCACCACCCCCAGACTACGAGCAGTACTTC
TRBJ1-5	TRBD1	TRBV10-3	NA	CAISETDRDNQPQHF	TGTGCCATCAGTGAGACAGACAGGGACAATCAGCCCCAGCATTTT
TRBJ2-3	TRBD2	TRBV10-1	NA	CASSASGRADHTQYF	TGCGCCAGCAGTGCAAGCGGGAGGGCCGATCATACGCAGTATTTT
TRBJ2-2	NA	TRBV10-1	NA	CASSERPTGELFF	TGCGCCAGCAGTGAGCGTCCCACCGGGGAGCTGTTTTTT
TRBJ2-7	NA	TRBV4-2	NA	CASSQADPQYEQYF	TGTGCCAGCAGCCAAGCAGATCCTCAATACGAGCAGTACTTC
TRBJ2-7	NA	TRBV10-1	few	CANDRRLWTKTTYEQYF	TGCGCCAACGACCGCCGACTTTGGACAAAAACGACCTACGAGCAGTACTTC
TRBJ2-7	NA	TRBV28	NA	CASSLPSIQLEQERHYHYEQYF	TGTGCCAGCAGTTTACCATCGATACAACTGGAACAGGAGAGGCACTACCACTACGAGCAGTACTTC
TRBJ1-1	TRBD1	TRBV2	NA	CASSLRGRWTEAFF	TGTGCCAGCAGCCTCAGGGGGCGCTGGACTGAAGCTTTCTTT
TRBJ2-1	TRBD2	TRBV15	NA	CATNSGRAITYNEQFF	TGTGCCACCAATAGCGGGAGGGCCATCACCTACAATGAGCAGTTCTTC
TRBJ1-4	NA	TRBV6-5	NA	CASSSGGTNEKLFF	TGTGCCAGCAGTTCGGGGGGAACTAATGAAAAACTGTTTTTT
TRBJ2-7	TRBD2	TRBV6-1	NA	CASSESTLAGVSYEQYF	TGTGCCAGCAGCGAATCAACTCTAGCGGGAGTATCCTACGAGCAGTACTTC
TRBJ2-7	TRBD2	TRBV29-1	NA	CSVEPGGSYEQYF	TGCAGCGTTGAACCGGGGGGCTCCTACGAGCAGTACTTC